This T cell receptor beta chain is from a study of OX40 agonist ivuxolimab in advanced cancers. Turning to the study itself: Those enrolled were around 87% male, with a mean age of about 66 years and ages from about 20 to 85. Study results and limitations: Low normalized T-cell clonal expansion was also seen in some nonresponders. The average count of expanded clones was higher among CD8+ T cells than among CD4+.

Sequenced by immunoSEQ multiplex PCR; TCRdb stores in-frame clones only, minus some. The data hold around 100,000 clones, with around 90% observed a single time. Of note for this clone: As yet, its antigen is unknown.

The investigators sampled blood at baseline, at cycle 4 day 1, and at cycle 7 day 1. Germline V gene data show CDR1 as SGHDT and CDR2 as YYEEEE. The CDR3 is made up of 15 amino acids. The V segment lost 4 bases and the J segment 5 bases; nucleotides outside the gene matches: 4. This TCR came from an adult with an advanced solid tumor such as melanoma, head and neck, liver or kidney cancer. The rearrangement joins TRBV5-6 to TRBJ2-4; 12 nucleotides agree with TRBD2. This sample comprised CD4+ or CD8+ T cells sorted from blood, obtained in a trial of the OX40 agonist ivuxolimab. CDR3 residues: CASSPGLAGQNIQYF. The CDR3 DNA reads as TGTGCCAGCAGCCCTGGACTAGCGGGACAAAACATTCAGTACTTC. Full variable domain (missing parts from reference TRBV5-6 and TRBJ2-4): DAGVTQSPTHLIKTRGQQVTLRCSPKSGHDTVSWYQQALGQGPQFIFQYYEEEERQRGNFPDRFSGHQFPNYSSELNVNALLLGDSALYLCASSPGLAGQNIQYFGAGTRLSVL.